This entry describes one T cell receptor beta chain. Antigen unknown. The CDR3 loop spans 14 amino acids. CDR1 is MNHNS and CDR2 is SASEGT in the germline V gene. V lost 4 bases and J 10 bases, leaving 17 bases between the germline ends. Produced via immunoSEQ multiplex PCR; TCRdb's table is partial and in-frame only. The sample shows 15,000 to 20,000 clones, 70% to 90% of them seen only once. These data originate in a study of lymphopenia after photon versus proton radiotherapy. Study-level findings and limits: Only patients who died were analyzed for survival; proton advantage is unproven.

Here the sequenced sample was peripheral blood, taken from a patient treated with proton-based radiotherapy. This clonotype originated in a woman aged 60-75 years with cholangiocarcinoma. Some clones in this sample may be carry-over from other donors' samples. The rearrangement uses TRBV6-1 and TRBJ2-1; D ambiguous. The CDR3 DNA reads as TGTGCCAGCAGTGTTACCGACACAATCTACGAGCAGTTCTTC. It specifies CASSVTDTIYEQFF.